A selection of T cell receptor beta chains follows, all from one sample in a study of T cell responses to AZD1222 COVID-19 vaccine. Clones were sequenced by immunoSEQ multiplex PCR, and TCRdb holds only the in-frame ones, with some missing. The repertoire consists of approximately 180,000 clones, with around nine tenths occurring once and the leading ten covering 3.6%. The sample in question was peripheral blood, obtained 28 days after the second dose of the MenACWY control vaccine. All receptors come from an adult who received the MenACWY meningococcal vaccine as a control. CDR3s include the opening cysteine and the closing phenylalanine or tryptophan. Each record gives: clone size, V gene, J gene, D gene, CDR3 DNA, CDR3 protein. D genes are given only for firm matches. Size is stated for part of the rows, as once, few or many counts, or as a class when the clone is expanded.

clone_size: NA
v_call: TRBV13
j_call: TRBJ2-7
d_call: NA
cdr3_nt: TGTGCCAGCAGCTTAGGGCAGGGCTACGAGCAGTACTTC
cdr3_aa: CASSLGQGYEQYF

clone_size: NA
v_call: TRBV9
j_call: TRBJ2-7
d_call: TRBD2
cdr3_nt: TGTGCCAGCAGCACCGGGACTAGCGGGAGGGAGGAGCAGTACTTC
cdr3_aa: CASSTGTSGREEQYF

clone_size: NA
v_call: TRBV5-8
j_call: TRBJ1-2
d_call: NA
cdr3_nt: TGTGCCAGCAGCTTGAAGGGCAGGGGCTCGGGCTACACCTTC
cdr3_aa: CASSLKGRGSGYTF

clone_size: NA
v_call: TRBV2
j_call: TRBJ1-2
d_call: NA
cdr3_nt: TGTGCCAGCAGTGGGGCAGGGACCACCTTC
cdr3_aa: CASSGAGTTF

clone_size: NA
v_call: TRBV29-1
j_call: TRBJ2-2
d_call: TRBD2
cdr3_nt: TGCAGCGGGTCTAGCGGGAGTGGCGGGGAGCTGTTTTTT
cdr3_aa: CSGSSGSGGELFF

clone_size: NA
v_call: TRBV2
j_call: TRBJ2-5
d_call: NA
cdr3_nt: TGTGCCAGCAGTGAAACTTCGAGAATCGGGACCCAGTACTTC
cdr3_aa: CASSETSRIGTQYF

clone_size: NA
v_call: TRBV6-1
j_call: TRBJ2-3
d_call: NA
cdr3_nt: TGTGCCAGCAGTGAAGTGAGGGCAGATACGCAGTATTTT
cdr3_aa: CASSEVRADTQYF

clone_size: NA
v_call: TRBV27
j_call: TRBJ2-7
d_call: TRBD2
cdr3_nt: TGTGCCAGCAGTTTAGCGGGAGGGCCCTACGAGCAGTACTTC
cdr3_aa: CASSLAGGPYEQYF

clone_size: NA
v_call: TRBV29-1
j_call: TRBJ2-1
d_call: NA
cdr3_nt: TGCAGCGCTGCAGGGGTGCGGGAAAATGAGCAGTTCTTC
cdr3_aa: CSAAGVRENEQFF

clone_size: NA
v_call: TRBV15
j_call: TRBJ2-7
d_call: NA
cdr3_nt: TGTGCCACCAGCAGAGCAGTTGGACAGTCGGGCGAGCAGTACTTC
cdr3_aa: CATSRAVGQSGEQYF

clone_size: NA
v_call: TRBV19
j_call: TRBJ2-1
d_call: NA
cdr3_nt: TGTGCCAGTAGTCGGAGGGCTGAGCAGTTCTTC
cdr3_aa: CASSRRAEQFF

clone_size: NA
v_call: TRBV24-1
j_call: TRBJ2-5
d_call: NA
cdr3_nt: TGTGCCACCAGTGACGGCCAAGAGACCCAGTACTTC
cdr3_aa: CATSDGQETQYF

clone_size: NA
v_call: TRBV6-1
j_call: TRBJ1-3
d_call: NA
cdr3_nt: TGTGCCAGCAGTGCGGGGACACGCGTAGGCTCTGGAAACACCATATATTTT
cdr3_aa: CASSAGTRVGSGNTIYF

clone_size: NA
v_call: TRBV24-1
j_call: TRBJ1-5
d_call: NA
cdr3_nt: TGTGCCACCAGTGATCCCGGGCAGGGGCACAATCAGCCCCAGCATTTT
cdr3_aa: CATSDPGQGHNQPQHF

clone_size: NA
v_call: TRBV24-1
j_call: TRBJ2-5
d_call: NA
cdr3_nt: TGTGCCACCAGTGGCCTAATGGGGCCCGGGGAGACCCAGTACTTC
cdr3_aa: CATSGLMGPGETQYF

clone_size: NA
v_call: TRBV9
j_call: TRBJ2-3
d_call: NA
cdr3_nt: TGTGCCAGCAGCGTAGCGGGGGCGGCAGATACGCAGTATTTT
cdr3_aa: CASSVAGAADTQYF

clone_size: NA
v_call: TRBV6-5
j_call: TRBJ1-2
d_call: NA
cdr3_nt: TGTGCCACCCGACCGCGAGGGGATGGCTACACCTTC
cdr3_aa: CATRPRGDGYTF

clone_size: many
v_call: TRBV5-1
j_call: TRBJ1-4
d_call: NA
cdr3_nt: TGCGCCAGCAGCTTGGCCCGGGGGGCAGGGGAAAAACTGTTTTTT
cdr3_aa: CASSLARGAGEKLFF

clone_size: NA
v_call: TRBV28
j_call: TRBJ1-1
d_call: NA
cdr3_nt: TGTGCCGGCAGTGAATCCGGCACTGAAGCTTTCTTT
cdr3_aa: CAGSESGTEAFF

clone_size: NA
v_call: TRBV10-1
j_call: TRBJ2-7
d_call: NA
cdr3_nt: TGCGCCAGCAGTGAGGGAGGGGACTGCTCCTACGAGCAGTACTTC
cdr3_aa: CASSEGGDCSYEQYF

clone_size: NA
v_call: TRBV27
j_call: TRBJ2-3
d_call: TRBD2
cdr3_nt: TGTGCCAGCAGTCAAGGGACTAGCGGGATGGCAACAGATACGCAGTATTTT
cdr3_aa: CASSQGTSGMATDTQYF

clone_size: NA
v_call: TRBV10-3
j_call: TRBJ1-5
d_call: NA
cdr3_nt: TGTGCCATCACCTTGACGGGGCTCCACCAGCCCCAGCATTTT
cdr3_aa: CAITLTGLHQPQHF

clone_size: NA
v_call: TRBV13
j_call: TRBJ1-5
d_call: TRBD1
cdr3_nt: TGTGCCAGCAGCGCAGACAGGGGGCGAGGTCAGCCCCAGCATTTT
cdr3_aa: CASSADRGRGQPQHF

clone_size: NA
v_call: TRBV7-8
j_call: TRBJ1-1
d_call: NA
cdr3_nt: TGTGCCAGCAGCCCAGGGGTTCGCTTCCCAAACACTGAAGCTTTCTTT
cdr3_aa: CASSPGVRFPNTEAFF

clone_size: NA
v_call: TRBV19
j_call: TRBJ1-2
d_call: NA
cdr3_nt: TGTGCCAGCCACAGGAATTTAGGCGGGGCTGGCTACACCTTC
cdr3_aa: CASHRNLGGAGYTF

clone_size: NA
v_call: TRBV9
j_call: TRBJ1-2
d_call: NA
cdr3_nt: TGTGCCAGCACCTCGATGGCCTGGGGCTACACCTTC
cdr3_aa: CASTSMAWGYTF

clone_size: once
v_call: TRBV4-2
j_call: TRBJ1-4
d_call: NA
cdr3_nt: TGTGCCAGCAGCGAATCGGCGGGAGGTACTGAAAAACTGTTTTTT
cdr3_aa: CASSESAGGTEKLFF

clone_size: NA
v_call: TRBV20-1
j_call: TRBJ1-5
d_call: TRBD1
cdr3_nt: TGCAGTGCTAGTCGACAGGGTAGCAATCAGCCCCAGCATTTT
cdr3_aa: CSASRQGSNQPQHF

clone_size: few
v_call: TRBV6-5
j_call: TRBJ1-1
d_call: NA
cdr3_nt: TGTGCCAGCCAAGCTCCATCCAAGGCTTTCTTT
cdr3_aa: CASQAPSKAFF

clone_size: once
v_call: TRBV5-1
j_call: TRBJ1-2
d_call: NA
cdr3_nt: TGCGCCAGCAGCTTGGGGACAGCTGAAATTTATGGCTACACCTTC
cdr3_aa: CASSLGTAEIYGYTF